This note documents a single TCR beta chain sequence. Its specificity is not known. This CDR3 spans 14 amino acids. CDR1 and CDR2 from the germline V gene are SGHRS and YFSETQ. Trimming took 0 bases from V and 3 from J, leaving 7 bases between them. This specimen belongs to a study of cytomegalovirus exposure and HLA in healthy donors. Study-level findings and limits: Overall, roughly 150 TCR beta chains were annotated as cytomegalovirus-associated. A few CMV-associated chains were confirmed in vitro to be specific for CMV antigens. Whilst most TCR sequences proved rare, a subset of public TCRs occurred across many donors.

Libraries were prepared by immunoSEQ multiplex PCR; TCRdb keeps only in-frame clonotypes and omits some of them. The sample records around 120,000 clones, 80% to 90% being singletons. This sequence joins TRBV5-1 and TRBJ1-3, with a weak D call TRBD1 (5 bases). The sequencing sample was made of PBMCs. The sequence was obtained from a woman aged 18-29 years in good health and CMV-seronegative. The CDR3 nucleotides are TGCGCCAGCAGCTTGGGACAGAGTGGAAACACCATATATTTT. Translation: CASSLGQSGNTIYF.